This T cell receptor beta chain was captured in a study of cytomegalovirus exposure and HLA in healthy donors. As for the study in general: The roughly 110 validation repertoires were reported in a later analysis to have been generated on the same platform as the approximately 600 first-cohort repertoires.

Profiling relied on immunoSEQ multiplex PCR, and the TCRdb table lists in-frame clones only, not all of them. Of hundreds of thousands of clones listed, 80% to 90% were seen once; the top ten hold over 0.75%. CDR3 length: 12 residues. Germline-derived CDR1 and CDR2 are GTSNPN and SVGIG (reference sequence). V lost 8 bases and J 1 base, leaving 11 bases between the germline ends. The V call is TRBV30, the J call TRBJ1-1; D is undetermined. The source of this sequence is a woman aged 18 to 35 in good health and CMV-seronegative. The sequenced sample was PBMCs. The CDR3 DNA reads as TGTGCCAGTTTGGACTGGAACACTGAAGCTTTCTTT. This gives the protein CASLDWNTEAFF.